This T cell receptor (beta chain) was captured in a study of blood T cell repertoires in COVID-19. Looking at the study overall: Donors in the United States, Italy and Spain gave samples during acute or convalescent COVID-19. Sources were T cells, B-cell-depleted T cells, or PBMCs; the material itself was cDNA or gDNA.

Authors' methods: Using reference gene primer amplification, nucleated cell counts were estimated. Libraries were prepared by immunoSEQ multiplex PCR; TCRdb keeps only in-frame clonotypes and omits some of them. V and J calls and clone size are as listed in that table; D and trimming were resolved from the DNA. The sample shows about 290,000 clones, just under 85% of them seen only once. There are a few counts of this clone. This CDR3 is 15 amino acids long. Trimming removed 3 bases from V and 2 bases from J; junction bases left unmatched: 6. Germline V gives CDR1 KGHSH, CDR2 LQKENI. The receptor comes from a woman aged 50 to 60 with active or convalescent COVID-19. The sequencing input was peripheral blood. V gene TRBV18 combines with J gene TRBJ2-7; 8 bases map to TRBD1. The CDR3 is CASSPLAGGAYEQYF. The CDR3 nucleotides read TGTGCCAGCTCACCGCTAGCAGGGGGCGCCTACGAGCAGTACTTC.